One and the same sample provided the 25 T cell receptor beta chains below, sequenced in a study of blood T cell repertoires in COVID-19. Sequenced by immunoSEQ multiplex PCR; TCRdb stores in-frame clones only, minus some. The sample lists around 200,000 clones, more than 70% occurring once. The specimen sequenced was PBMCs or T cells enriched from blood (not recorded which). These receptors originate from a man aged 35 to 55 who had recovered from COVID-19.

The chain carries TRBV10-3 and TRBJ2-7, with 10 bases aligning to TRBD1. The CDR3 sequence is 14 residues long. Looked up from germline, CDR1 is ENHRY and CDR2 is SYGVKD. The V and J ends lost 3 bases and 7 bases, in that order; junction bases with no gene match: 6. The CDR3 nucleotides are TGTGCCATCAGTGACAAGAGGACAGGGGGAGAGCAGTACTTC. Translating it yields CAISDKRTGGEQYF.

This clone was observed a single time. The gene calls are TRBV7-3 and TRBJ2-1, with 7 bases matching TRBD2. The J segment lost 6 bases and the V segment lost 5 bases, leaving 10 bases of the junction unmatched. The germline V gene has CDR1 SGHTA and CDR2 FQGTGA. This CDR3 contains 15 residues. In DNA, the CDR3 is TGTGCCAGCAGCAGCCCCGGGGAGGGGTCCAATGAGCAGTTCTTC. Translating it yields CASSSPGEGSNEQFF.

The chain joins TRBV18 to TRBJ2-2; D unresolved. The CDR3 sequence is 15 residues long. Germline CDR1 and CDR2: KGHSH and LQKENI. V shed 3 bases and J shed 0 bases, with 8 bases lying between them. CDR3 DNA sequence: TGTGCCAGCTCACCCTCGCGGACGAACACCGGGGAGCTGTTTTTT. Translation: CASSPSRTNTGELFF.

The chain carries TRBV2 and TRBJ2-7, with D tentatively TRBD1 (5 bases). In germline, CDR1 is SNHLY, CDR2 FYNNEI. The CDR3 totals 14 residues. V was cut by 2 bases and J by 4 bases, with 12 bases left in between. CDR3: CASSETKTVYEQYF. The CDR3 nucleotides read TGTGCCAGCAGTGAAACAAAGACAGTTTACGAGCAGTACTTC.

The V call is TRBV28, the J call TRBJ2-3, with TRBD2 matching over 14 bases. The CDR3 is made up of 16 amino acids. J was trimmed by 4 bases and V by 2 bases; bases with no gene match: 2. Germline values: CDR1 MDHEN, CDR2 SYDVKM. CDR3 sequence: CASSLGGLAGADTQYF. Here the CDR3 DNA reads TGTGCCAGCAGTTTAGGGGGACTAGCGGGAGCAGATACGCAGTATTTT.

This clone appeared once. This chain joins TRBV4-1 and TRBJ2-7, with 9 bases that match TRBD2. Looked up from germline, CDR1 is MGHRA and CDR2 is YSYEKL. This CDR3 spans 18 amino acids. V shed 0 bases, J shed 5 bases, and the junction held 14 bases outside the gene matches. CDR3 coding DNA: TGCGCCAGCAGCCAAGATATCCCCGAAAATAGCGGGAGCAACGAGCAGTACTTC. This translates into CASSQDIPENSGSNEQYF.

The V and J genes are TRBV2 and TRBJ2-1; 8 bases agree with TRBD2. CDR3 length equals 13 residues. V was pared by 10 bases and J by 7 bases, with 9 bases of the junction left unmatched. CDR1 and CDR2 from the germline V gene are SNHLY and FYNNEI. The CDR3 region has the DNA TGTGCCATCGTCGCGGGACTAGTAAATGAGCAGTTCTTC. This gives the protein CAIVAGLVNEQFF.

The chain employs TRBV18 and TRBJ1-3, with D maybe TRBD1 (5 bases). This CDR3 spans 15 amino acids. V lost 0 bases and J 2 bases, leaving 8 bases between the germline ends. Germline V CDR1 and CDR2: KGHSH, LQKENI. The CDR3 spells CASSPPGGTGNTIYF. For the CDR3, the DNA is TGTGCCAGCTCACCACCTGGGGGGACTGGAAACACCATATATTTT.

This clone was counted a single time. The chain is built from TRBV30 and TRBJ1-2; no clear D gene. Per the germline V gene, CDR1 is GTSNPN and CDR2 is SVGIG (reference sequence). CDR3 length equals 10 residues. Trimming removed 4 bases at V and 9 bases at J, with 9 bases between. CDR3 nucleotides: TGTGCCTGGATTGGGCCCAGCTACACCTTC. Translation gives CAWIGPSYTF. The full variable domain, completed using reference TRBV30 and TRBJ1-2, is SQTIHQWPATLVQPVGSPLSLECTVEGTSNPNLYWYRQAAGRGLQLLFYSVGIGQISSEVPQNLSASRPQDRQFILSSKKLLLSDSGFYLCAWIGPSYTFGSGTRLTVV.

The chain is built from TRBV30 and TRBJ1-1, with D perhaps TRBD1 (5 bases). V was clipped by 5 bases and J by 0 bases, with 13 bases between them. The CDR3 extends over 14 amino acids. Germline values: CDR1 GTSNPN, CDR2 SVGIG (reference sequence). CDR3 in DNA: TGTGCCTGGGCAGGGTTGGGCATGAACACTGAAGCTTTCTTT. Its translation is CAWAGLGMNTEAFF. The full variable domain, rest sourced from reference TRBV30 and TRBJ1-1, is SQTIHQWPATLVQPVGSPLSLECTVEGTSNPNLYWYRQAAGRGLQLLFYSVGIGQISSEVPQNLSASRPQDRQFILSSKKLLLSDSGFYLCAWAGLGMNTEAFFGQGTRLTVV.

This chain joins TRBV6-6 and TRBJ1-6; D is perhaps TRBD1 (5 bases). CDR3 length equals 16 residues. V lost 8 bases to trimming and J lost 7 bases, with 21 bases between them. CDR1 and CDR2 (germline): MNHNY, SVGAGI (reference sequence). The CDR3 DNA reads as TGTGCCAGCCAGTCGACAGCCCGAAGCTTCAATTCACCCCTCCACTTT. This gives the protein CASQSTARSFNSPLHF.

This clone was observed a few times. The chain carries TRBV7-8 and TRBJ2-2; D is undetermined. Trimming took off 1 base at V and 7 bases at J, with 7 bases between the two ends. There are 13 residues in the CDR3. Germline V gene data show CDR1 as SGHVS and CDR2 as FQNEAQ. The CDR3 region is CASSLGTDGELFF. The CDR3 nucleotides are TGTGCCAGCAGCTTAGGTACTGACGGGGAGCTGTTTTTT.

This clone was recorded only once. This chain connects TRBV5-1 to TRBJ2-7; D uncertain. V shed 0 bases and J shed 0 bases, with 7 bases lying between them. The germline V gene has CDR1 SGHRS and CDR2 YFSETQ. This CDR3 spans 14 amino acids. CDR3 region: CASSLVTDSYEQYF. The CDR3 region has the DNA TGCGCCAGCAGCTTGGTAACTGACTCCTACGAGCAGTACTTC.

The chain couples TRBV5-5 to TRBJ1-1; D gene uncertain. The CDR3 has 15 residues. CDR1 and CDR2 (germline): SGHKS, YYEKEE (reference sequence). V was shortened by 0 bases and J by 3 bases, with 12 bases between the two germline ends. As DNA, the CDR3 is TGTGCCAGCAGCTTGGAACCCAGGAAGGACACTGAAGCTTTCTTT. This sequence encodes CASSLEPRKDTEAFF. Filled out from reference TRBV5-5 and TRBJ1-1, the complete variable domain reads DAGVTQSPTHLIKTRGQQVTLRCSPISGHKSVSWYQQVLGQGPQFIFQYYEKEERGRGNFPDRFSARQFPNYSSELNVNALLLGDSALYLCASSLEPRKDTEAFFGQGTRLTVV.

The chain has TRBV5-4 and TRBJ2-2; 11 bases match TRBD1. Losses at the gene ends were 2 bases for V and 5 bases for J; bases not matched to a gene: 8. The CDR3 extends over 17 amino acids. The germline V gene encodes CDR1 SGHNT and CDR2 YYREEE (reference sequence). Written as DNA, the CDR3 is TGTGCCAGCAGCTTTCCTGGACAGGGGGCGCTAACCGGGGAGCTGTTTTTT. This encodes CASSFPGQGALTGELFF.

The CDR3 DNA is TGTGCCAGCAGCCGGGACAGGGACCATGGCTACACCTTC. Translated, it gives CASSRDRDHGYTF. The chain has TRBV5-6 and TRBJ1-2, with 9 bases that match TRBD1. In germline, CDR1 is SGHDT, CDR2 YYEEEE. Trimming removed 4 bases from V and 6 bases from J; junction bases left unmatched: 4. The length of the CDR3 is 13 residues.

The chain's CDR3 is CASPNQPQHF. The CDR3, as DNA: TGCGCCAGCCCGAATCAGCCCCAGCATTTT. The V call is TRBV10-1, the J call TRBJ1-5; no reliable D call. Trimming took off 8 bases at V and 4 bases at J, with 3 bases between the two ends. Germline assignment: CDR1 WNHNN and CDR2 SYGVQD (reference sequence). The CDR3 extends over 10 amino acids.

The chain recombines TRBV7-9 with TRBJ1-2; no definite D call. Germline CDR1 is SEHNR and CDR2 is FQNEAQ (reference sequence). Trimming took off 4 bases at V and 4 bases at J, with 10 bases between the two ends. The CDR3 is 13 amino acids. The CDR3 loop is CASSSPGAYGYTF. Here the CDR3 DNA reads TGTGCCAGCAGCTCCCCGGGTGCCTATGGCTACACCTTC.

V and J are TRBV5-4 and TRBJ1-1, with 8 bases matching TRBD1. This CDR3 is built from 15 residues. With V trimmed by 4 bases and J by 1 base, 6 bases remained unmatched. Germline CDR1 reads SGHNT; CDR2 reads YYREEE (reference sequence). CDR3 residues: CASSPRGPGNTEAFF. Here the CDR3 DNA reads TGTGCCAGCAGCCCCAGGGGGCCGGGGAACACTGAAGCTTTCTTT.

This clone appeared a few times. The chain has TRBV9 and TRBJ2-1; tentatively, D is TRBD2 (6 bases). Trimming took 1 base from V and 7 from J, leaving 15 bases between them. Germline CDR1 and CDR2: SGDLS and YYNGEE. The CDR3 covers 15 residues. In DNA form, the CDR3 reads TGTGCCAGCAGCGTATCCCAGCGGGTGGAAAATGAGCAGTTCTTC. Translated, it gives CASSVSQRVENEQFF.

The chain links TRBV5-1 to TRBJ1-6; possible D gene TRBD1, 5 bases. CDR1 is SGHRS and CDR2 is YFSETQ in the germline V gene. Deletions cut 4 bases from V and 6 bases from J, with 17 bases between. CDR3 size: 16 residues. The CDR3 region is CASSRNGAGSNSPLHF. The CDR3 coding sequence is TGCGCCAGCAGCCGGAACGGGGCCGGGAGTAATTCACCCCTCCACTTT.

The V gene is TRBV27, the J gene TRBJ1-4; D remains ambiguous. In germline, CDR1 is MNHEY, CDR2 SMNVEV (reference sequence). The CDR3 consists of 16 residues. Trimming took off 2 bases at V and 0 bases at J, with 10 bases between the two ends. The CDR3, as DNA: TGTGCCAGCAGTTTAATCGTTTTTGCAACTAATGAAAAACTGTTTTTT. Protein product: CASSLIVFATNEKLFF.

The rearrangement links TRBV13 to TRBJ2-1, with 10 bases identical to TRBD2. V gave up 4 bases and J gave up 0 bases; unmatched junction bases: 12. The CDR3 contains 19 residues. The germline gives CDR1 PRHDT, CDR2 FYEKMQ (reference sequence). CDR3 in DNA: TGTGCCAGCAGCTCCCGAGTAGCGGGGGGATTTCCCTCCTACAATGAGCAGTTCTTC. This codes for CASSSRVAGGFPSYNEQFF.

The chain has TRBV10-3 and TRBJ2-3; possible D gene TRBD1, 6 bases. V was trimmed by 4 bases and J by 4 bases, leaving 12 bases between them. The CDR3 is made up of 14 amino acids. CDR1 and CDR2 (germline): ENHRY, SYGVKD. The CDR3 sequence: CAISGRQAADTQYF. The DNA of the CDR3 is TGTGCCATCAGTGGGCGACAGGCTGCAGATACGCAGTATTTT.

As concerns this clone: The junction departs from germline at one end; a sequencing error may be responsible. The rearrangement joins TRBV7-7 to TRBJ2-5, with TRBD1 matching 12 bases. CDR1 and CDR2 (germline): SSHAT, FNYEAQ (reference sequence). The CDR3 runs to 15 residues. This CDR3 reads CASSRDRGPGETQYF. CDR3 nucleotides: TGTGCTAGCAGCCGGGACAGGGGGCCGGGAGAGACCCAGTACTTC.